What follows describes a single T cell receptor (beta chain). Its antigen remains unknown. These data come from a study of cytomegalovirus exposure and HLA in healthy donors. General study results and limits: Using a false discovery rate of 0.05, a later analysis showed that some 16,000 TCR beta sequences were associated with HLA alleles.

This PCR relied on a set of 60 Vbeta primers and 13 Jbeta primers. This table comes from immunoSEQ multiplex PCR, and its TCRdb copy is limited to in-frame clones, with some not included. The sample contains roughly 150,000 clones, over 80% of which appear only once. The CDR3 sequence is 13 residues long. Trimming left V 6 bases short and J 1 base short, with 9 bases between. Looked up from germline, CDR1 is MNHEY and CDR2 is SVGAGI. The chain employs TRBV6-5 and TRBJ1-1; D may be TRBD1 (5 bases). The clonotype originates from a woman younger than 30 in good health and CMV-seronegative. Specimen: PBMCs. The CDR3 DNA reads TGTGCCAGCAGGATCAGGGAGAACACTGAAGCTTTCTTT. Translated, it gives CASRIRENTEAFF.